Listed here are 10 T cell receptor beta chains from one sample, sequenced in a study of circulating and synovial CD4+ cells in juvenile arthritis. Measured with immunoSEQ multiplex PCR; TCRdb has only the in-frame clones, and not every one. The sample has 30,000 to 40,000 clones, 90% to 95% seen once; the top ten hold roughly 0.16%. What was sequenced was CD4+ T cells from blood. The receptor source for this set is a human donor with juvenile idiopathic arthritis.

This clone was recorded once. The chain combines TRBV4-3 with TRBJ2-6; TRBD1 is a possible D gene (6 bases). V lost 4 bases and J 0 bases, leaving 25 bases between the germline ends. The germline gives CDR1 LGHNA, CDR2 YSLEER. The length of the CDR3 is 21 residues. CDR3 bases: TGCGCCAGCAGCCCGAAGGCAACAGGGCCGACCTTCTTCTCTGGGGCCAACGTCCTGACTTTC. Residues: CASSPKATGPTFFSGANVLTF.

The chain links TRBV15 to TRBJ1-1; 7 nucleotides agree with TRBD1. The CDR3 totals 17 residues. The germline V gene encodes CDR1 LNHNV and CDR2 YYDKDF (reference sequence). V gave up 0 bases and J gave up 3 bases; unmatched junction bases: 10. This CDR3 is CATSRDPNRGGYTEAFF. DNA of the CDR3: TGTGCCACCAGCAGAGATCCCAACAGGGGCGGCTACACTGAAGCTTTCTTT.

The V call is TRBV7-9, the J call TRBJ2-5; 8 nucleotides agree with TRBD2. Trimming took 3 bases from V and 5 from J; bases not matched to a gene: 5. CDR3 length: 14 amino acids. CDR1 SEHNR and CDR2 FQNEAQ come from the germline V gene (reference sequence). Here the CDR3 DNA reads TGTGCCAGCAGCTTTGGACTAGCTTCGGAGACCCAGTACTTC. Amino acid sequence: CASSFGLASETQYF.

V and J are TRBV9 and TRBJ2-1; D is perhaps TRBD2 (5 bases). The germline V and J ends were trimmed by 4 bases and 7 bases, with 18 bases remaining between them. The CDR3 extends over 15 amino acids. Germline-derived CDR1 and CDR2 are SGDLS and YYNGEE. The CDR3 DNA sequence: TGTGCCAGCAGCCCCCGTGGACTTACGGGGAATGAGCAGTTCTTC. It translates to CASSPRGLTGNEQFF.

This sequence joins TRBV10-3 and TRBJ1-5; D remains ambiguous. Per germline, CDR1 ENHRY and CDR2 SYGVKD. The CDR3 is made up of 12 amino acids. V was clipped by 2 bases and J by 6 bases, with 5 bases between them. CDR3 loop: CAISERGQPQHF. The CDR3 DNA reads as TGTGCCATCAGTGAGCGGGGTCAGCCCCAGCATTTT.

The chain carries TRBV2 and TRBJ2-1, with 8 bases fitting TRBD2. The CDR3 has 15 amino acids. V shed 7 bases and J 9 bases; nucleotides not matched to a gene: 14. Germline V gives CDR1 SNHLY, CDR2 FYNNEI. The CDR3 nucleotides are TGTGCCAGCAAGAGAGAGGGCGGGGGGATCATTGAGCAGTTCTTC. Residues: CASKREGGGIIEQFF.

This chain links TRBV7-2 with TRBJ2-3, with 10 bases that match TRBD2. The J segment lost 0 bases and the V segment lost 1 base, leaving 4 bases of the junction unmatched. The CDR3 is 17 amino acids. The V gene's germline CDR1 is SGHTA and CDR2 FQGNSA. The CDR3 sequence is CASSLVGTSVSTDTQYF. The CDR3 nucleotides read TGTGCCAGCAGCTTAGTTGGGACTAGCGTGAGCACAGATACGCAGTATTTT.

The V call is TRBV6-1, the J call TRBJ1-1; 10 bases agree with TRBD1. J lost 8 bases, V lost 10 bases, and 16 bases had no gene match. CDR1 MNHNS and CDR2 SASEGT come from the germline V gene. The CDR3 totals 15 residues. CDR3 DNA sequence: TGTGCCACCAGGCCAGGGACAGGGGTAGTTCCGGAAGCTTTCTTT. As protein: CATRPGTGVVPEAFF.

DNA of the CDR3: TGTGCCAGCAGCCAGACAAGATCCTACGAGCAGTACTTC. This sequence encodes CASSQTRSYEQYF. This chain links TRBV7-2 with TRBJ2-7; D gene uncertain. From germline, CDR1 is SGHTA and CDR2 FQGNSA. This CDR3 has 13 residues. Trimming pared 5 bases from V and 1 base from J, leaving 9 bases between. The variable domain in full, with the rest retrieved from reference TRBV7-2 and TRBJ2-7, is GAGVSQSPSNKVTEKGKDVELRCDPISGHTALYWYRQSLGQGLEFLIYFQGNSAPDKSGLPSDRFSAERTGGSVSTLTIQRTQQEDSAVYLCASSQTRSYEQYFGPGTRLTVT.

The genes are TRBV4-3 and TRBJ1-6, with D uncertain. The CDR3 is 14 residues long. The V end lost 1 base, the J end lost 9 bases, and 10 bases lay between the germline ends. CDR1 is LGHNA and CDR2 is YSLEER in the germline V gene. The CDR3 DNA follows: TGCGCCAGCAGCCAAGGCTCAGTTGGTTCACCCCTCCACTTT. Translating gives CASSQGSVGSPLHF.